This T cell receptor beta chain was observed in a study of T cells in localized non-small cell lung cancer. Sequenced by immunoSEQ multiplex PCR; TCRdb stores in-frame clones only, minus some. The sample has 35,000 to 50,000 clones, about 76% seen once; the top ten hold about a third. Findings of the study overall: When the top 100 tumor clones were examined, a median approximately 57 of them also appeared in the adjacent lung, which was paired and uninvolved. An association was observed between higher blood T cell density and longer overall survival.

Concerning this clone: Its target is unknown.

This clonotype was sampled from a woman aged 40 to 75 with stage II squamous cell lung carcinoma. The input for sequencing was PBMCs, taken before any cancer treatment.

In DNA, the CDR3 is TGCGCCAGCAGCCGGGACATACCCTACGAGCAGTACTTC. Encoded protein: CASSRDIPYEQYF. The chain recombines TRBV5-1 with TRBJ2-7; the D gene is possibly TRBD1 (6 bases). This CDR3 has 13 amino acids. Germline V gives CDR1 SGHRS, CDR2 YFSETQ. V shed 4 bases and J shed 2 bases, with 10 bases lying between them.